Listed below are T cell receptor beta chains from one sample, sequenced in a study of CD8+ T cells in alopecia areata. Sequencing used immunoSEQ multiplex PCR; TCRdb keeps in-frame clones, though not all of them. The sample yields approximately 190,000 clones, roughly 64% seen once. The source was CD4+ T cells sorted from blood, collected at week 24, from a patient treated with tofacitinib. Receptor source: a human donor with alopecia areata. Each CDR3 is given with its conserved first and last residue. D genes are given only for firm matches. Some rows have no size entry. The others give once, few or many, or a class for an expanded clone.

size	V	J	length	D	DNA	CDR3
.	TRBV29-1	TRBJ2-5	13	.	TGCAGCGTTGACTTACACCCCCAAGAGACCCAGTACTTC	CSVDLHPQETQYF
few	TRBV5-1	TRBJ1-1	14	.	TGCGCCAGCAGCTTGGTAGGGGGAAACACTGAAGCTTTCTTT	CASSLVGGNTEAFF
.	TRBV5-1	TRBJ2-5	10	TRBD1	TGCGCCACCATAGGACAGGGCCAGTACTTC	CATIGQGQYF
.	TRBV9	TRBJ2-1	15	TRBD2	TGTGCCAGCAGCCCCACCCCCGGGGGGTGGAATGAGCAGTTCTTC	CASSPTPGGWNEQFF
few	TRBV4-1	TRBJ2-7	14	TRBD2	TGCGCCAGCAGCCAACCAGCGGGGGGGGCCGAGCAGTACTTC	CASSQPAGGAEQYF
few	TRBV25-1	TRBJ2-5	14	TRBD1	TGTGCCAGCAGCCTTGAAGGGGGCGAGGAGACCCAGTACTTC	CASSLEGGEETQYF
.	TRBV4-1	TRBJ2-7	13	TRBD1	TGCGCCAGCAGCGCTACAGGGGCCTACGAGCAGTACTTC	CASSATGAYEQYF
.	TRBV6-5	TRBJ1-2	13	.	TGTGCCAGCAGTTCCGGGACCAGGCGTGGCTACACCTTC	CASSSGTRRGYTF
.	TRBV27	TRBJ1-3	14	.	TGTGCCAGCAGTATGACGGTCTCTGGAAACACCATATATTTT	CASSMTVSGNTIYF
.	TRBV6-6	TRBJ2-5	14	TRBD2	TGTGCCAGCAGTCTAGCGGGGAGGTTGGTGACCCAGTACTTC	CASSLAGRLVTQYF
.	TRBV7-2	TRBJ2-5	16	TRBD2	TGTGCCAGCAGCCCACTGAGCGGGAGGGCCGGAGAGACCCAGTACTTC	CASSPLSGRAGETQYF
.	TRBV7-9	TRBJ2-1	16	.	.	CASSLFGSGGLNEQFF
.	TRBV7-2	TRBJ2-7	14	.	TGTGCCAGCAGCTTACAGGTCGGGGCCTACGAGCAGTACTTC	CASSLQVGAYEQYF
.	TRBV7-3	TRBJ1-1	13	.	TGTGCCAGCAGCTCCTACAGCAACACTGAAGCTTTCTTT	CASSSYSNTEAFF
.	TRBV5-1	TRBJ2-1	15	TRBD2	TGCGCCAGCGAGCGGACTAGCGGGAACTACAATGAGCAGTTCTTC	CASERTSGNYNEQFF
once	TRBV5-1	TRBJ1-6	16	.	TGCGCCAGCAGCCCGCTGCGGGCCCAGGATGGTTCACCCCTCCACTTT	CASSPLRAQDGSPLHF
.	TRBV4-3	TRBJ2-7	14	.	TGCGCCAGCAGCCAAGGTTGGGGTACCTACGAGCAGTACTTC	CASSQGWGTYEQYF
.	TRBV7-8	TRBJ1-6	15	.	TGTGCCAGCAGCTTTACTCGGGCCCATAATTCACCCCTCCACTTT	CASSFTRAHNSPLHF
few	TRBV28	TRBJ1-2	13	TRBD1	TGTGCCAGCAGTATCCGACAGGGGGATGGCTACACCTTC	CASSIRQGDGYTF
.	TRBV13	TRBJ2-7	16	TRBD2	TGTGCCAGCAGCTACTCGACTAGCGGGAGGGGATACGAGCAGTACTTC	CASSYSTSGRGYEQYF
.	TRBV2	TRBJ1-2	12	.	TGTGCCAGCAACGGAGAGGGGGGCGGCTACACCTTC	CASNGEGGGYTF
.	TRBV5-1	TRBJ1-4	13	.	TGCGCCAGCAGTGAGATGCATGGGGAAAAACTGTTTTTT	CASSEMHGEKLFF
.	TRBV4-3	TRBJ1-1	15	TRBD1	TGCGCCAGCAGCCAAGAGACAGGGGTGAACACTGAAGCTTTCTTT	CASSQETGVNTEAFF
.	TRBV4-1	TRBJ2-3	16	.	TGCGCCAGCAGCCAAGATGAAGGGATGGGAGCAGATACGCAGTATTTT	CASSQDEGMGADTQYF
.	TRBV6-1	TRBJ2-7	13	.	TGTGCCAGCAGTGTTACGTTTAGGGATGAGCAGTACTTC	CASSVTFRDEQYF
.	TRBV4-3	TRBJ1-4	16	.	TGCGCCAGCAGCCAAGTCCTCGGACAGATAAATGAAAAACTGTTTTTT	CASSQVLGQINEKLFF
.	TRBV15	TRBJ2-5	12	.	TGTGCCACCAGCAGGGACCAAGAGACCCAGTACTTC	CATSRDQETQYF
.	TRBV7-2	TRBJ2-1	13	TRBD2	TGTGCCAGCAGCCGTAGCGGGAGGGCTGAGCAGTTCTTC	CASSRSGRAEQFF
.	TRBV2	TRBJ1-5	15	TRBD1	TGTGCCAGCAGCGACAGGGGCGCAGGCAATCAGCCCCAGCATTTT	CASSDRGAGNQPQHF
.	TRBV5-1	TRBJ2-4	17	TRBD1	TGCGCCAGCAGCCCAGAAACAGGGGTTGGGGCCAAAAACATTCAGTACTTC	CASSPETGVGAKNIQYF
few	TRBV18	TRBJ1-4	16	.	TGTGCCAGCTCACCGCTCGGAGGGTCAACTAATGAAAAACTGTTTTTT	CASSPLGGSTNEKLFF
.	TRBV30	TRBJ2-2	15	.	TGTGCCTGGAGTGTACCCCCATGGGGCACCGGGGAGCTGTTTTTT	CAWSVPPWGTGELFF
.	TRBV6-5	TRBJ2-1	15	TRBD2	TGTGCCAGCAACCCTAGCGGGGGATCCTACAATGAGCAGTTCTTC	CASNPSGGSYNEQFF